The 8 T cell receptor beta chains below come from one sample, sequenced in a study of shared clonotypes between healthy human individuals. The table came from immunoSEQ multiplex PCR; TCRdb's copy has only in-frame clones and leaves some out. This sample carries 550,000 to 850,000 clones, approximately 79% of them seen once, and the ten largest clones take 1.5% to 2%. The sequencing sample was made of memory CD4+ T cells sorted from blood. The subset denotes: CD45RA-negative fraction. The receptor set was obtained from a woman aged 25 to 45 in good health.

Concerning this clone itself: The same CDR3 is also encoded by other DNA sequences in this sample. The chain couples TRBV5-1 to TRBJ2-1, with D uncertain. This CDR3 is built from 15 residues. Trimming left V 0 bases short and J 3 bases short, with 10 bases between. Germline V lookup: CDR1 SGHRS, CDR2 YFSETQ. The CDR3 DNA follows: TGCGCCAGCAGCTTGGACTCTGCACTCTACAATGAGCAGTTCTTC. It codes for CASSLDSALYNEQFF.

J is TRBJ2-7 and V is TRBV28; perhaps D is TRBD1 or TRBD2 (6 bases each). V was shortened by 3 bases and J by 6 bases, with 27 bases between the two germline ends. The CDR3 consists of 18 residues. CDR1 MDHEN and CDR2 SYDVKM come from the germline V gene. CDR3 nucleotides: TGTGCCAGCAGTTTCCCTTTATCATGGGGGGCGCATAATCCCGAGCAGTACTTC. Translated, it gives CASSFPLSWGAHNPEQYF.

This clone was seen more than once but under ten times. This specimen includes other DNA sequences encoding the same CDR3. The V gene is TRBV28, the J gene TRBJ2-5; D is unresolved. This CDR3 has 13 amino acids. Germline V gene sequence: CDR1 MDHEN, CDR2 SYDVKM. V lost 2 bases and J lost 5, with 9 bases in between. The DNA for the CDR3 is TGTGCCAGCAGTTTAGTTGCATTGGAGACCCAGTACTTC. This sequence encodes CASSLVALETQYF.

In the case of this clone: At one end the junction does not follow the germline gene, possibly because of a read error. The chain combines TRBV2 with TRBJ2-7; TRBD2 agrees at 8 bases. The CDR3 is made up of 14 amino acids. CDR1 is SNHLY and CDR2 is FYNNEI in the germline V gene. The CDR3 is CASSGEAGAVEQYF. Written as DNA, the CDR3 is TGTGCCAGTAGTGGGGAAGCGGGAGCGGTCGAGCAGTACTTC.

This clone was counted only a few times. In DNA, the CDR3 is TGTGCCAGCAGACCGACCACCGGGACAGGGGTCTACAATGAGCAGTTCTTC. Protein product: CASRPTTGTGVYNEQFF. This sequence joins TRBV27 and TRBJ2-1; TRBD1 matches 10 bases. The germline V gene has CDR1 MNHEY and CDR2 SMNVEV (reference sequence). J was trimmed by 3 bases and V by 6 bases; bases with no gene match: 11. This CDR3 spans 17 amino acids.

The chain is built from TRBV29-1 and TRBJ1-2; D remains unclear. V was clipped by 5 bases and J by 0 bases, with 7 bases between them. This CDR3 is 12 amino acids long. Germline V gene sequence: CDR1 SQVTM, CDR2 ANQGSEA. The CDR3 region is CSVSLTNYGYTF. DNA of the CDR3: TGCAGCGTTTCCCTAACTAACTATGGCTACACCTTC.

V usage is TRBV25-1 and J usage is TRBJ2-5; D remains unclear. Trimming cost V 2 bases and J 1 base, with 14 bases left between them. The CDR3 has 16 amino acids. The V gene's germline CDR1 is MGHDK and CDR2 SYGVNS. Written as DNA, the CDR3 is TGTGCCAGCAGTGAAGTAATCACCGTCCCCCAAGAGACCCAGTACTTC. This translates into CASSEVITVPQETQYF.

V usage is TRBV6-6 and J usage is TRBJ2-2; D is unclear. Looked up from germline, CDR1 is MNHNY and CDR2 is SVGAGI (reference sequence). V was clipped by 6 bases and J by 0 bases, with 8 bases between them. This CDR3 is built from 14 residues. The CDR3 spells CASSLDANTGELFF. The CDR3 DNA sequence: TGTGCCAGCAGCTTGGACGCGAACACCGGGGAGCTGTTTTTT.